The 16 T cell receptor beta chains reported below all come from one sample, sequenced in a study of shared clonotypes between healthy human individuals. Only in-frame clones appear in the TCRdb table, and some are missing; sequencing was by immunoSEQ multiplex PCR. Here the sample spans some 89,000 clones, 65% to 70% being singletons. Material for sequencing was memory CD8+ T cells sorted from blood. The sample's subset: CD45RO+ cells pooled with CCR7-negative TemRA cells. These TCRs come from a man under 40 in good health.

The V and J genes are TRBV28 and TRBJ2-1; no reliable D call. The germline gives CDR1 MDHEN, CDR2 SYDVKM. CDR3 length: 13 amino acids. The V end lost 6 bases, the J end lost 4 bases, and 10 bases lay between the germline ends. CDR3 region: CASRTKLYNEQFF. CDR3 DNA sequence: TGTGCCAGCAGGACCAAATTATACAATGAGCAGTTCTTC.

The chain couples TRBV5-4 to TRBJ2-2, with 9 bases identical to TRBD1. Germline V CDR1 and CDR2: SGHNT, YYREEE (reference sequence). The CDR3 consists of 17 residues. With V trimmed by 0 bases and J by 1 base, 4 bases remained unmatched. The chain's CDR3 is CASSLAWGQGNTGELFF. The CDR3 nucleotides read TGTGCCAGCAGCTTGGCGTGGGGACAGGGGAACACCGGGGAGCTGTTTTTT.

The CDR3 loop is CASSSANTGVETQYF. CDR3 DNA sequence: TGTGCCAGCAGTTCCGCGAATACAGGGGTAGAGACCCAGTACTTC. The J gene is TRBJ2-5, the V gene TRBV27, with 7 nucleotides matching TRBD1. The CDR3 extends over 15 amino acids. The V segment lost 4 bases and the J segment 4 bases; nucleotides outside the gene matches: 9. Germline CDR1 MNHEY, CDR2 SMNVEV (reference sequence).

This chain uses TRBV6-5 with TRBJ2-7, with D uncertain. Germline V gene sequence: CDR1 MNHEY, CDR2 SVGAGI. V was trimmed by 6 bases and J by 2 bases, leaving 14 bases between them. There are 14 residues in the CDR3. This CDR3 reads CASSLTDGAYEQYF. The DNA for the CDR3 is TGTGCCAGCAGCTTGACGGACGGTGCCTACGAGCAGTACTTC.

This sequence joins TRBV27 and TRBJ2-2, with D hard to call. Trimming left V 5 bases short and J 5 bases short, with 3 bases between. The CDR3 length is 11 residues. Germline V lookup: CDR1 MNHEY, CDR2 SMNVEV (reference sequence). CDR3 loop: CASSKTGELFF. The CDR3 DNA is TGTGCCAGCAGTAAGACCGGGGAGCTGTTTTTT.

This clone was seen only a few times. The gene calls are TRBV25-1 and TRBJ2-1, with TRBD2 identical over 14 bases. The trim removed 7 bases at V and 8 bases at J, leaving 4 bases unmatched. There are 14 residues in the CDR3. The V gene's germline CDR1 is MGHDK and CDR2 SYGVNS. For the CDR3, the DNA is TGTGCCAGCAACGGACTAGCGGGAGGAGATGAGCAGTTCTTC. Its protein is CASNGLAGGDEQFF.

The V and J genes are TRBV7-9 and TRBJ2-3, with D hard to call. This CDR3 is built from 16 residues. Between the trimmed V and J ends, which lost 3 bases and 6 bases, there was a span of 19 bases. Looked up from germline, CDR1 is SEHNR and CDR2 is FQNEAQ (reference sequence). The CDR3 DNA reads TGTGCCAGCAGCTTCACCAGAGCCGGATCACATGATACGCAGTATTTT. This gives the protein CASSFTRAGSHDTQYF. Variable domain in full (rest from reference TRBV7-9 and TRBJ2-3): DTGVSQNPRHKITKRGQNVTFRCDPISEHNRLYWYRQTLGQGPEFLTYFQNEAQLEKSRLLSDRFSAERPKGSFSTLEIQRTEQGDSAMYLCASSFTRAGSHDTQYFGPGTRLTVL.

The gene calls are TRBV7-8 and TRBJ2-2, with 7 bases aligning to TRBD2. CDR3 length: 17 amino acids. Germline trimming cut 3 bases from V and 1 base from J; bases unmatched to any gene: 8. Germline CDR1 is SGHVS and CDR2 is FQNEAQ. The CDR3 protein is CASSFPPGGRNTGELFF. The DNA of the CDR3 is TGTGCCAGCAGCTTCCCCCCGGGCGGGAGGAACACCGGGGAGCTGTTTTTT.

The chain uses TRBV29-1 and TRBJ2-7; 12 bases fit TRBD2. The trim removed 4 bases at V and 6 bases at J, leaving 13 bases unmatched. This CDR3 comprises 16 residues. Germline V CDR1 and CDR2: SQVTM, ANQGSEA. CDR3 region: CSVGASGRAIFCEQYF. The CDR3, as DNA: TGCAGCGTTGGGGCTAGCGGGAGGGCCATTTTCTGCGAGCAGTACTTC.

The chain recombines TRBV6-6 with TRBJ2-4; 10 bases map to TRBD1. The CDR3 is made up of 14 amino acids. The V and J ends lost 2 bases and 7 bases, in that order; junction bases with no gene match: 2. The germline CDR1 and CDR2 sequences are MNHNY and SVGAGI (reference sequence). The CDR3 is CASSYGQGVNIQYF. The CDR3 nucleotides read TGTGCCAGCAGTTACGGACAGGGGGTCAACATTCAGTACTTC.

About this clone: This likely came from a read error, as a far larger clone is one base away. V usage is TRBV7-9 and J usage is TRBJ2-7; the match to TRBD1 covers 11 bases. Germline CDR1 SEHNR, CDR2 FQNEAQ (reference sequence). V dropped 4 bases and J dropped 3; count of bases not matched to a gene: 2. CDR3 length equals 14 residues. The CDR3 nucleotides read TGTGCCAGCAGCTCCGGGACAGGGGGCTACGAGCAGTACTTC. Encoded protein: CASSSGTGGYEQYF.

This clone was counted a single time. The chain's CDR3 is CASPTVGGRQTQYF. DNA for the CDR3: TGTGCCAGCCCCACCGTGGGCGGAAGGCAGACCCAGTACTTC. This sequence joins TRBV6-1 and TRBJ2-5, with D unclear. The CDR3 loop spans 14 amino acids. CDR1 MNHNS and CDR2 SASEGT come from the germline V gene. V dropped 8 bases and J dropped 6 bases, with 19 bases sitting between them.

The rearrangement links TRBV27 to TRBJ2-1, with 7 bases lining up with TRBD2. With V trimmed by 5 bases and J by 7 bases, 2 bases remained unmatched. Germline V gene lookup returns CDR1 MNHEY and CDR2 SMNVEV (reference sequence). This CDR3 contains 12 residues. CDR3 sequence: CASSRGGNEQFF. The CDR3 region has the DNA TGTGCCAGCAGTCGCGGGGGTAATGAGCAGTTCTTC.

J is TRBJ1-2 and V is TRBV10-3; 10 bases align to TRBD1. The CDR3 loop spans 14 amino acids. J lost 2 bases, V lost 5 bases, and 2 bases had no gene match. The germline gives CDR1 ENHRY, CDR2 SYGVKD. The CDR3 region is CAISPDRGNYGYTF. The CDR3 DNA reads as TGTGCCATCAGTCCGGACAGGGGGAACTATGGCTACACCTTC.

V usage is TRBV9 and J usage is TRBJ2-7; 10 bases match TRBD2. Trimming removed 2 bases from V and 3 bases from J; junction bases left unmatched: 2. CDR1 and CDR2 from the germline V gene are SGDLS and YYNGEE. CDR3 length equals 14 residues. The CDR3 protein is CASSVSSGGYEQYF. For the CDR3, the DNA is TGTGCCAGCAGCGTTTCTAGCGGGGGCTACGAGCAGTACTTC.

The chain links TRBV20-1 to TRBJ1-2; D gene uncertain. Trimming shortened V by 1 base and J by 8 bases, and 8 bases separated the two germline ends. This CDR3 region has 11 residues. Germline V gene data show CDR1 as DFQATT and CDR2 as SNEGSKA (reference sequence). The CDR3 reads CSARVYRGYTF. CDR3 DNA: TGCAGTGCTAGAGTATACCGGGGCTACACCTTC.